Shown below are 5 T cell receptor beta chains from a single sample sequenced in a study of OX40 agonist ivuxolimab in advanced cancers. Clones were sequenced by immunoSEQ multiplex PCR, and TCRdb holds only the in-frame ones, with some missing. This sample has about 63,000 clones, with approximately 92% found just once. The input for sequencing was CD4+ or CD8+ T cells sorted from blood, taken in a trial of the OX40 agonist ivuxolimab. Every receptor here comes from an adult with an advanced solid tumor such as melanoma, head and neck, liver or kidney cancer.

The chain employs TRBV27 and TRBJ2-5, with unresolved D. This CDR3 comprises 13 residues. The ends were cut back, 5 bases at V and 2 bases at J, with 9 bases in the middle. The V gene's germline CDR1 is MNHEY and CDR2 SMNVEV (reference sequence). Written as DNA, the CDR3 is TGTGCCAGCAGTGACACCTCTCAAGAGACCCAGTACTTC. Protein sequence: CASSDTSQETQYF.

In DNA form, the CDR3 reads TGTGCCAGCAGTTTAATGCGGGGGGGCTACACCTTC. This sequence encodes CASSLMRGGYTF. J is TRBJ1-2 and V is TRBV28; a weak D match, TRBD1 (5 bases). Germline V lookup: CDR1 MDHEN, CDR2 SYDVKM. The CDR3 is made up of 12 amino acids. V lost 2 bases and J 8 bases, leaving 9 bases between the germline ends.

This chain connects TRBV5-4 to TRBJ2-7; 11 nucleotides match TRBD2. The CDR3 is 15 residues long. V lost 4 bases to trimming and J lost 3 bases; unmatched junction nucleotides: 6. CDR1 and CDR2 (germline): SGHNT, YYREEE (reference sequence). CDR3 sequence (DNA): TGTGCCAGCAGCAAGGGACTAGCGGAATTCTACGAGCAGTACTTC. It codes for CASSKGLAEFYEQYF. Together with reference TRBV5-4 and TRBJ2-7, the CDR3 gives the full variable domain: ETGVTQSPTHLIKTRGQQVTLRCSSQSGHNTVSWYQQALGQGPQFIFQYYREEENGRGNFPPRFSGLQFPNYSSELNVNALELDDSALYLCASSKGLAEFYEQYFGPGTRLTVT.

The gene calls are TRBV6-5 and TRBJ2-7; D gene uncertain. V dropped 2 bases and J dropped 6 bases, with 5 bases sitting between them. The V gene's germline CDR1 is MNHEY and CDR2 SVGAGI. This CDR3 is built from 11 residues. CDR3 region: CASSYIGEQYF. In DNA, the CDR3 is TGTGCCAGCAGTTACATAGGCGAGCAGTACTTC.

CDR3 in amino acids: CASSSQGGGLSTEQYF. For the CDR3, the DNA is TGTGCCAGCAGCTCCCAAGGGGGGGGACTATCTACGGAGCAGTACTTC. The V call is TRBV9, the J call TRBJ2-7; D may be TRBD2 (7 bases). V was trimmed by 4 bases and J by 7 bases, leaving 24 bases between them. The germline V gene has CDR1 SGDLS and CDR2 YYNGEE. The CDR3 totals 16 residues.